What follows is one T cell receptor (beta chain) and its context. The sample originates from a study of blood T cells in healthy people across ages. The authors isolated at least 6 million PBMCs per sample. Primers used in a second PCR of about 7 to 12 cycles were a sample-barcoded 5' primer and a J-beta primer mix. MiXCR, applied by TCRdb to the 5' RACE reads, yields one record per CDR3 protein. In the table there are 800,000 to 900,000 distinct CDR3 sequences, approximately 67% of which are singletons. Trimming took off 0 bases at V and 7 bases at J, with 22 bases between the two ends. This CDR3 spans 18 amino acids. Germline CDR1 is LGHNA and CDR2 is YNFKEQ.

The origin of this receptor is a young man in good health. The chain couples TRBV4-2 to TRBJ2-1; either TRBD1 or TRBD2 may fit D (7 bases each). The material sequenced was blood. The DNA of the CDR3 is TGTGCCAGCAGCCAAGAGTCAGGGGGGGGCCGCCCTAGGAATGAGCAGTTCTTC. Translating it yields CASSQESGGGRPRNEQFF.